The source of this TCR beta chain is a study of graft-versus-host responses after intestinal transplantation. Trimming cost V 1 base and J 4 bases, with 13 bases left between them. Germline lookup yields CDR1 SEHNR and CDR2 FQNEAQ (reference sequence). The CDR3 runs to 15 residues. The table lists this clone with a count of one. Its antigen is unknown. Generated by immunoSEQ multiplex PCR, the TCRdb table keeps only in-frame clones and is missing some. The sample has some 86,000 clones; under 95% are singletons. The chain links TRBV7-9 to TRBJ1-1; D is possibly TRBD1 (5 bases). This clonotype was obtained from a human donor who received an intestinal transplant. Sequenced material: unstimulated CD8+ T cells sorted from spleen or lymph node cells, taken before intestinal transplant. CDR3 amino acids: CASSLVIGGGTEAFF. The CDR3 coding sequence is TGTGCCAGCAGCTTAGTAATTGGGGGAGGCACTGAAGCTTTCTTT.